This T cell receptor beta chain was recovered during a study of technical replicates of blood from several donors. The method was immunoSEQ multiplex PCR; TCRdb's version includes in-frame clones alone and lacks a portion of them. The sample records under 35,000 clones, around nine tenths being singletons. From germline, CDR1 is LGHNA and CDR2 YNFKEQ. V lost 4 bases and J lost 6; bases outside the gene matches: 2. This CDR3 has 15 residues. This receptor was obtained from a human donor in good health. Some clones in this sample may be carry-over from other donors' samples. This chain links TRBV4-2 with TRBJ2-2, with TRBD2 matching over 13 bases. What was sequenced was PBMCs. CDR3 sequence (DNA): TGTGCCAGCAGCCTAACTAGCGGGGGGGCCGGGGAGCTGTTTTTT. Its translation: CASSLTSGGAGELFF.